This is a list of T cell receptor beta chains from one sample in a study of CD8+ T cells in alopecia areata. Profiled with immunoSEQ multiplex PCR; TCRdb holds only in-frame clones, not every one. The table records around 100,000 clones, approximately 58% of them present only once. Input material: CD4+ T cells sorted from blood. The receptors here all came from a human donor in good health. The CDR3 runs from the conserved cysteine through the conserved F or W. The order of the fields is J gene, D gene, V gene, clone size, CDR3 protein, CDR3 DNA. A D gene is named only where the DNA matches it firmly. Clone size appears in some rows only: once, few, many, or a class for an expanded clone.

>TRBJ1-1|NA|TRBV6-1|NA
CASRRPRLNTEAFF
TGTGCCAGCAGGAGGCCCAGATTGAACACTGAAGCTTTCTTT
>TRBJ2-7|NA|TRBV29-1|NA
CSVARGPDEQYF
TGCAGCGTTGCCAGGGGTCCAGACGAGCAGTACTTC
>TRBJ1-6|TRBD1|TRBV29-1|few
CSFRRDRASPLHF
TGCAGCTTCCGCCGGGACAGGGCTTCACCCCTCCACTTT
>TRBJ2-5|TRBD1|TRBV11-2|NA
CASRGQGASEQYF
TGTGCCAGTCGGGGTCAGGGGGCTAGTGAGCAGTACTTC
>TRBJ2-3|NA|TRBV30|many
CAWSSGLATDTQYF
TGTGCCTGGAGTTCAGGACTGGCGACGGATACGCAGTATTTT
>TRBJ2-3|TRBD2|TRBV2|NA
CASRLADIHTDTQYF
TGTGCCAGCCGACTAGCGGACATCCACACAGATACGCAGTATTTT
>TRBJ2-3|NA|TRBV29-1|NA
CSVARGGGDTQYF
TGCAGCGTGGCCCGCGGAGGGGGAGATACGCAGTATTTT
>TRBJ1-6|TRBD1|TRBV27|few
CASSSRRDRSNSPLHF
TGTGCCAGCAGCTCGAGGCGGGACAGGTCTAATTCACCCCTCCACTTT
>TRBJ2-7|TRBD1|TRBV7-2|NA
CASSLVGTGIYEQYF
TGTGCCAGCAGCTTAGTTGGGACAGGAATTTACGAGCAGTACTTC
>TRBJ1-5|NA|TRBV27|NA
CASMQPQHF
TGTGCCAGCATGCAGCCCCAGCATTTT
>TRBJ1-2|NA|TRBV6-6|few
CASSSQGRYGYTF
TGTGCCAGCAGTTCCCAGGGGCGCTATGGCTACACCTTC
>TRBJ2-3|TRBD2|TRBV6-5|few
CASAAGVLTDTQYF
TGTGCCAGTGCGGCGGGGGTGCTCACAGATACGCAGTATTTT
>TRBJ2-5|NA|TRBV29-1|NA
CSVGPKTSQETQYF
TGCAGCGTGGGACCGAAAACATCCCAAGAGACCCAGTACTTC
>TRBJ1-2|NA|TRBV30|NA
CAWSVGSGYTF
TGTGCCTGGAGTGTAGGAAGTGGCTACACCTTC
>TRBJ1-1|NA|TRBV10-3|NA
CAISEGGRNTEAFF
TGTGCCATCAGTGAAGGGGGAAGGAACACTGAAGCTTTCTTT
>TRBJ1-2|NA|TRBV7-2|NA
CASSSPGIYGYTF
TGTGCCAGCAGCTCCCCAGGGATCTATGGCTACACCTTC
>TRBJ1-1|NA|TRBV30|NA
CTWSVQGGEAFF
TGTACCTGGAGTGTACAGGGCGGTGAAGCTTTCTTT
>TRBJ1-5|NA|TRBV5-1|NA
CASSLGDSGNQPQHF
TGCGCCAGCAGCTTGGGGGATTCGGGCAATCAGCCCCAGCATTTT
>TRBJ1-5|NA|TRBV6-6|NA
CASSYNPYSNQPQHF
TGTGCCAGCAGTTACAATCCTTATAGCAATCAGCCCCAGCATTTT
>TRBJ2-5|NA|TRBV28|few
CASSSKGAARETQYF
TGTGCCAGCAGTTCAAAAGGCGCAGCAAGGGAGACCCAGTACTTC
>TRBJ2-4|TRBD2|TRBV30|few
CAWSPQQGVGGIQYF
TGTGCCTGGAGTCCTCAACAAGGGGTCGGGGGGATTCAGTACTTC
>TRBJ2-2|NA|TRBV27|NA
CASGALGGTGELFF
TGTGCCAGCGGGGCCTTAGGGGGGACCGGGGAGCTGTTTTTT
>TRBJ2-7|NA|TRBV25-1|NA
CASSERETYEQYF
TGTGCCAGCAGTGAACGCGAGACCTACGAGCAGTACTTC
>TRBJ2-3|NA|TRBV30|NA
CAWSVFADTQYF
TGTGCCTGGAGTGTATTCGCAGATACGCAGTATTTT
>TRBJ1-6|NA|TRBV6-5|NA
CASSYLGALPSPLHF
TGTGCCAGCAGTTACTTAGGGGCGCTTCCCTCACCCCTCCACTTT